The clone carrying this T cell receptor beta chain was recorded once. Its antigen remains unidentified. The sample is drawn from a study of cytomegalovirus exposure and HLA in healthy donors. Overall study results and limits: The classifier was said to identify cytomegalovirus status with high specificity and sensitivity.

The study ran its PCR with 60 Vbeta and 13 Jbeta primers. Measured with immunoSEQ multiplex PCR; TCRdb has only the in-frame clones, and not every one. The sample shows about 99,000 clones, roughly 72% of them seen only once. Germline-derived CDR1 and CDR2 are MGHRA and YSYEKL. The CDR3 contains 16 residues. Trimming removed 0 bases from V and 4 bases from J; junction bases left unmatched: 3. The receptor was derived from a woman between 18 and 30 years old in good health and CMV-seropositive. The V gene is TRBV4-1, the J gene TRBJ2-5; 12 bases line up with TRBD2. The material sequenced was PBMCs. CDR3 in amino acids: CASSQDLAGGRETQYF. The CDR3 nucleotides read TGCGCCAGCAGCCAAGATCTAGCGGGAGGGAGAGAGACCCAGTACTTC.